The clone carrying this TCR beta chain was observed a few times. Its target is unknown. The data are from a study of blood T cells in healthy people across ages. CDR1 is SGHNT and CDR2 is YENEEA in the germline V gene. With 5 bases clipped from V and 7 bases from J, the junction kept 10 bases outside the gene matches. The CDR3 has 17 amino acids. Study results and limitations: Greater diversity and more naive CD4+ cells were seen in long-lived donors than in aged donors.

Next came a second PCR, run for about 6 to 12 cycles, which used a sample-barcoded 5' primer along with a J-beta primer mix. A single record per CDR3 protein comes from TCRdb applying MiXCR to the 5' RACE reads. The table has 750,000 or so distinct CDR3 sequences, 25% seen once. Another study also made use of these data, one on T cells of mothers and their children.

The clonotype comes from a boy between 10 and 17 years old in good health. Material for sequencing was blood. J is TRBJ2-2 and V is TRBV11-3; 13 bases fit TRBD2. The CDR3 region is CASSPNPGLAGIGELFF. The CDR3 coding sequence is TGTGCCAGCAGCCCGAATCCGGGACTAGCGGGAATCGGGGAGCTGTTTTTT.